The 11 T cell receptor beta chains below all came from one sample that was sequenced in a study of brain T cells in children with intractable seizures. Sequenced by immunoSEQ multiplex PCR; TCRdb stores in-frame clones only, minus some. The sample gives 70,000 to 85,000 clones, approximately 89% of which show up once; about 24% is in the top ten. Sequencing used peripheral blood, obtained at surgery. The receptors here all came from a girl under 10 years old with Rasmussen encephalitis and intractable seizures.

CDR3 DNA sequence: TGTGCCAGTAGTCCAAGGGTAGAGTCGGCCTATGGCTACACCTTC. Translation: CASSPRVESAYGYTF. This chain links TRBV19 with TRBJ1-2; unclear D gene. Between the trimmed V and J ends, which lost 5 bases and 4 bases, there was a span of 17 bases. Per germline, CDR1 LNHDA and CDR2 SQIVND (reference sequence). This CDR3 is built from 15 residues.

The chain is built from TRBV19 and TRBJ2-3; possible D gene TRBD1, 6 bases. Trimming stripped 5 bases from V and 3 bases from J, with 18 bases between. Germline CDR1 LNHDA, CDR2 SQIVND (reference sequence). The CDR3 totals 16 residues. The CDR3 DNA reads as TGTGCCAGTAGTGTCTCACAGGGCTTGGGAACAGATACGCAGTATTTT. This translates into CASSVSQGLGTDTQYF.

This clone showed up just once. The CDR3 DNA reads as TGTGCCAGCAGCCAAGTGGGTAAGGGAGGGCCAAGGAATGAGCAGTTCTTC. It translates to CASSQVGKGGPRNEQFF. The chain employs TRBV3-1 (or the pseudogene TRBV3-2) and TRBJ2-1, with 7 bases fitting TRBD2. CDR1 and CDR2 (germline): LGHDT, YNNKEL (reference sequence). The CDR3 loop spans 17 amino acids. Unmatched junction bases numbered 13, after V lost 1 base and J lost 7 bases.

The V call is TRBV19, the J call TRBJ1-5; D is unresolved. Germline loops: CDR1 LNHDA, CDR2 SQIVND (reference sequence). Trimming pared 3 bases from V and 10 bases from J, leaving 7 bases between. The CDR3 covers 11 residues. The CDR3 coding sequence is TGTGCCAGTAGTATGGGTCGACCCCAGCATTTT. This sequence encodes CASSMGRPQHF.

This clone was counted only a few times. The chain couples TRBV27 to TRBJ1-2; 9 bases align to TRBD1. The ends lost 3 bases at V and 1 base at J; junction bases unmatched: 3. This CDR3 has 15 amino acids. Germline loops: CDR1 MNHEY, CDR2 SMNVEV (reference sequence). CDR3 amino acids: CASSFSTGGNYGYTF. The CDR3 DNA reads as TGTGCCAGCAGTTTTTCGACAGGGGGTAACTATGGCTACACCTTC.

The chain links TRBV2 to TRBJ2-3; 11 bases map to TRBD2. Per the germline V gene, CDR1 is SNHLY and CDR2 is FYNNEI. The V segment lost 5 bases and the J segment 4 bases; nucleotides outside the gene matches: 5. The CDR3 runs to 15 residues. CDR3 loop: CASSLLAGAPDTQYF. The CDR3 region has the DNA TGTGCCAGCAGTTTACTAGCGGGGGCCCCAGATACGCAGTATTTT.

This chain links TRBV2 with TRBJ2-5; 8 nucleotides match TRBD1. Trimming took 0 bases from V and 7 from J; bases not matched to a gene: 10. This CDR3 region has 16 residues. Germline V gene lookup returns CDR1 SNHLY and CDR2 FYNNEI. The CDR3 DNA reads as TGTGCCAGCAGTGAAGCGCCAGGGGGCTTCGGGGGGACCCAGTACTTC. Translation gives CASSEAPGGFGGTQYF.

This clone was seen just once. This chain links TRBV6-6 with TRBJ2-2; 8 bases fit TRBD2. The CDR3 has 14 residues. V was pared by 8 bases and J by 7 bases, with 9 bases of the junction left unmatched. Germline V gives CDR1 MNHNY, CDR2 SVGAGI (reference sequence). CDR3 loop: CASGIAGRDGELFF. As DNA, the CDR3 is TGTGCCAGCGGCATAGCGGGGAGGGACGGGGAGCTGTTTTTT.

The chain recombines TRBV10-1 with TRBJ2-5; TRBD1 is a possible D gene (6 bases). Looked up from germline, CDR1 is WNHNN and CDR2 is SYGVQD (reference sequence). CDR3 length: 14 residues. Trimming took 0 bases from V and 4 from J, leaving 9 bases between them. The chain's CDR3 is CASSESGRGETQYF. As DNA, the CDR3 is TGCGCCAGCAGTGAGTCGGGCAGGGGAGAGACCCAGTACTTC.

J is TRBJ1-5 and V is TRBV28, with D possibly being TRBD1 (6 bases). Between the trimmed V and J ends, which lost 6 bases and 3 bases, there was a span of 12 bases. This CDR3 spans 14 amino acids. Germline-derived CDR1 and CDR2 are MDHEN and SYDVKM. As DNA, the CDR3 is TGTGCCAGCAGCCCTGGACAGTTCAATCAGCCCCAGCATTTT. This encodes CASSPGQFNQPQHF.

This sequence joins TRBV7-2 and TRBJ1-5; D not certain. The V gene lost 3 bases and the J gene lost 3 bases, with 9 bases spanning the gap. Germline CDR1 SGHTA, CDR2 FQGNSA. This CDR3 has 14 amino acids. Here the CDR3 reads CASSFDGNNQPQHF. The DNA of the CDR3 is TGTGCCAGCAGCTTCGACGGTAACAATCAGCCCCAGCATTTT.